This TCR beta chain originates from a study of spatial heterogeneity in lung cancer. In the study overall: Sequencing consistently turned up more beta-chain sequences than alpha-chain sequences. General study results and limits: Detection of ubiquitous tumor TCRs in blood was higher at resection than follow-up.

Germline values: CDR1 MNHEY, CDR2 SVGEGT. The CDR3 has 14 residues. V lost 0 bases and J lost 2, with 7 bases in between. In TCRdb, the 5' RACE reads were re-called with MiXCR into one record per CDR3 protein. The data show about 23,000 distinct CDR3 sequences, around 4.7% seen once. This clonotype was observed many times. Its antigen is still unknown. Sample time point: sample taken at primary tumor resection. Sequencing of whole RNA from tumor, nontumor lung or frozen PBMC involved no sorting. The chain carries TRBV6-2 or TRBV6-3 and TRBJ2-5; D is undetermined. The sequence derives from a male donor with early-stage non-small cell lung cancer. The sample was PBMCs, taken at surgery. CDR3 in amino acids: CASSYSGKQETQYF. The CDR3 DNA reads as TGTGCCAGCAGTTACTCGGGCAAGCAAGAGACCCAGTACTTC.